The 14 T cell receptor beta chains in this list originate from one sample, sequenced in a study of OX40 agonist ivuxolimab in advanced cancers. Sequencing used immunoSEQ multiplex PCR; TCRdb keeps in-frame clones, though not all of them. The table has tens of thousands of clones, around 86% seen once. The material sequenced was CD4+ or CD8+ T cells sorted from blood, taken in a trial of the OX40 agonist ivuxolimab. Receptors originate from an adult with an advanced solid tumor such as melanoma, head and neck, liver or kidney cancer.

J is TRBJ1-2 and V is TRBV15; TRBD1 might be the D (5 bases). This CDR3 has 10 residues. V was pared by 5 bases and J by 10 bases, with 8 bases between. Germline values: CDR1 LNHNV, CDR2 YYDKDF (reference sequence). The CDR3 nucleotides are TGTGCCACCAGCGGGGGGGACTACACCTTC. This codes for CATSGGDYTF.

J is TRBJ2-2 and V is TRBV7-3, with 9 positions matching TRBD1. CDR3 length equals 16 residues. Losses at the gene ends were 2 bases for V and 4 bases for J; bases not matched to a gene: 5. Germline V gives CDR1 SGHTA, CDR2 FQGTGA. The CDR3 loop is CASSLGGQGGTGELFF. CDR3 DNA sequence: TGTGCCAGCAGCTTAGGGGGACAGGGAGGCACCGGGGAGCTGTTTTTT.

The chain joins TRBV2 to TRBJ1-2; perhaps TRBD1 as D (6 bases). With 6 bases removed from V and 8 bases from J, the gap between germline ends came to 13 bases. The CDR3 contains 12 residues. Per germline, CDR1 SNHLY and CDR2 FYNNEI. CDR3 nucleotides: TGTGCCAGCAGCCAGGGGCCTTGGGGCTACACCTTC. This translates into CASSQGPWGYTF.

The chain recombines TRBV27 with TRBJ1-2, with D unclear. Germline-derived CDR1 and CDR2 are MNHEY and SMNVEV (reference sequence). This CDR3 region has 13 residues. V lost 3 bases, J lost 5 bases, and 10 bases lay in between. The CDR3 DNA follows: TGTGCCAGCAGTTTCTACGCAGAGTATGGCTACACCTTC. As protein: CASSFYAEYGYTF.

This rearrangement joins TRBV12-5 to TRBJ2-3; possibly TRBD2 for D (5 bases). V was clipped by 1 base and J by 5 bases, with 7 bases between them. Germline values: CDR1 LGHNT, CDR2 FRNRAP. This CDR3 has 13 residues. The CDR3 spells CASGLGEKDTQYF. The CDR3 nucleotides are TGTGCTAGTGGTTTGGGGGAGAAAGATACGCAGTATTTT.

This chain uses TRBV14 with TRBJ1-4; 9 nucleotides line up with TRBD1. The V segment lost 4 bases and the J segment 8 bases; nucleotides outside the gene matches: 11. CDR3 size: 16 residues. In germline, CDR1 is SGHDN, CDR2 FVKESK. The chain's CDR3 is CASSRRTGGGREKLFF. The CDR3 DNA reads TGTGCCAGCAGCCGCCGAACAGGGGGCGGACGGGAAAAACTGTTTTTT.

This clone was seen only once. The J gene is TRBJ2-5, the V gene TRBV4-1; 12 nucleotides agree with TRBD2. The V gene's germline CDR1 is MGHRA and CDR2 YSYEKL. J gave up 0 bases and V 5 bases, and 10 bases lay outside the gene matches. The CDR3 is 18 amino acids. The CDR3 here is CASSSRTSGVLYQETQYF. CDR3 DNA: TGCGCCAGCAGCTCTCGGACTAGCGGGGTACTGTACCAAGAGACCCAGTACTTC.

The rearrangement uses TRBV5-1 and TRBJ2-5; no clear D gene. CDR3 length: 14 amino acids. The germline V gene has CDR1 SGHRS and CDR2 YFSETQ. V was shortened by 0 bases and J by 1 base, with 7 bases between the two germline ends. CDR3 residues: CASSLGAVQETQYF. For the CDR3, the DNA is TGCGCCAGCAGCTTGGGGGCGGTCCAAGAGACCCAGTACTTC.

V is TRBV15 and J is TRBJ1-4, with TRBD1 matching over 7 bases. Germline V gene sequence: CDR1 LNHNV, CDR2 YYDKDF (reference sequence). The V segment lost 5 bases and the J segment 7 bases; nucleotides outside the gene matches: 7. The CDR3 sequence is 14 residues long. The CDR3 DNA is TGTGCCACCAGCCTACAGGGGAGGGGTGAAAAACTGTTTTTT. This gives the protein CATSLQGRGEKLFF.

This rearrangement joins TRBV28 to TRBJ2-7; possible D gene TRBD1, 6 bases. V gave up 6 bases and J gave up 0 bases, with 12 bases separating them. Per germline, CDR1 MDHEN and CDR2 SYDVKM. This CDR3 contains 14 residues. The DNA of the CDR3 is TGTGCCAGCAGGCCCAGGGGCCTCTCCTACGAGCAGTACTTC. This translates into CASRPRGLSYEQYF.

This chain connects TRBV4-3 to TRBJ2-5, with 14 positions matching TRBD2. Germline loops: CDR1 LGHNA, CDR2 YSLEER. V shed 1 base, J shed 9 bases, and the junction held 16 bases outside the gene matches. CDR3 size: 19 residues. CDR3 in amino acids: CASSQAGTSGGPRIKAQYF. The CDR3 bases are TGCGCCAGCAGCCAAGCTGGGACTAGCGGGGGTCCCCGGATAAAGGCCCAGTACTTC.

The rearrangement links TRBV6-5 to TRBJ2-5; D not resolved. The length of the CDR3 is 13 residues. Trimming cost V 0 bases and J 4 bases, with 6 bases left between them. Germline loops: CDR1 MNHEY, CDR2 SVGAGI. The CDR3 is CASSYSARETQYF. In DNA form, the CDR3 reads TGTGCCAGCAGTTACTCGGCTAGAGAGACCCAGTACTTC.

This clone was detected only a few times. V gene TRBV11-2 combines with J gene TRBJ1-1, with D unresolved. The V end lost 5 bases, the J end lost 4 bases, and 11 bases lay between the germline ends. The length of the CDR3 is 13 residues. Germline loops: CDR1 SGHAT, CDR2 FQNNGV. The CDR3 region is CASSLVVGTEAFF. The CDR3 region has the DNA TGTGCCAGCAGCCTGGTGGTGGGCACTGAAGCTTTCTTT.

The CDR3 coding sequence is TGTGCCAGTAGTGAAAGCTCTGGGGCCAACGTCCTGACTTTC. It is translated as CASSESSGANVLTF. The chain uses TRBV19 and TRBJ2-6; D is ambiguous. The CDR3 spans 14 residues. Germline assignment: CDR1 LNHDA and CDR2 SQIVND (reference sequence). The ends were cut back, 5 bases at V and 0 bases at J, with 5 bases in the middle.